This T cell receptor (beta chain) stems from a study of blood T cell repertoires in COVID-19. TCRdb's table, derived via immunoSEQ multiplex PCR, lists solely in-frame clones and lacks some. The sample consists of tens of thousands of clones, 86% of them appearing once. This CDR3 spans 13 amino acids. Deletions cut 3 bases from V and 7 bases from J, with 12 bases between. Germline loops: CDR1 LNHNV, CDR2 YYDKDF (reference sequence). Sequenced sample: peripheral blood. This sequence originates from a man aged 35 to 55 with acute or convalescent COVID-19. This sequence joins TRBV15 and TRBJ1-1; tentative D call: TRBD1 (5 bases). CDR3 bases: TGTGCCACCAGCAGGGACATCGGATTTGAAGCTTTCTTT. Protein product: CATSRDIGFEAFF.